The present T cell receptor beta chain was sequenced within a study of CD8 T cells in ankylosing spondylitis. Study results and caveats: Before this, some motif variants had been reported in reactive arthritis synovial fluid and blood. Characteristic of ankylosing spondylitis blood, it appeared, was a TCR beta motif comprising about 8 highly homologous variants. Disease-associated clonotypes exhibited CD8+ identity and were relatively infrequent in peripheral blood. Reportedly, significant enrichment of disease-linked clones occurred in matched ankylosing spondylitis synovial fluid.

A remark on this clonotype: Its antigen is unknown.

Library preparation for TCR beta used quantitative 5'-RACE with molecular barcodes. MiXCR, run by TCRdb on the 5' RACE reads, gives a single entry per CDR3 protein. The table lists roughly 670,000 distinct CDR3 sequences, around 20% of them singletons. Germline CDR1 reads LGHDT; CDR2 reads YNNKEL (reference sequence). The CDR3 loop spans 16 amino acids. V lost 2 bases to trimming and J lost 6 bases, with 18 bases between them. Sample: blood, either unsorted or a sorted T cell fraction (not recorded which). The TCR was taken from a male donor with ankylosing spondylitis. The J gene is TRBJ2-3, the V gene TRBV3-1; D may be TRBD1 or TRBD2 (5 bases each). The CDR3 sequence is CASSQRRDRGRDTQYF. In nucleotides, the CDR3 is TGTGCCAGCAGCCAAAGACGGGACCGGGGAAGGGATACGCAGTATTTT.